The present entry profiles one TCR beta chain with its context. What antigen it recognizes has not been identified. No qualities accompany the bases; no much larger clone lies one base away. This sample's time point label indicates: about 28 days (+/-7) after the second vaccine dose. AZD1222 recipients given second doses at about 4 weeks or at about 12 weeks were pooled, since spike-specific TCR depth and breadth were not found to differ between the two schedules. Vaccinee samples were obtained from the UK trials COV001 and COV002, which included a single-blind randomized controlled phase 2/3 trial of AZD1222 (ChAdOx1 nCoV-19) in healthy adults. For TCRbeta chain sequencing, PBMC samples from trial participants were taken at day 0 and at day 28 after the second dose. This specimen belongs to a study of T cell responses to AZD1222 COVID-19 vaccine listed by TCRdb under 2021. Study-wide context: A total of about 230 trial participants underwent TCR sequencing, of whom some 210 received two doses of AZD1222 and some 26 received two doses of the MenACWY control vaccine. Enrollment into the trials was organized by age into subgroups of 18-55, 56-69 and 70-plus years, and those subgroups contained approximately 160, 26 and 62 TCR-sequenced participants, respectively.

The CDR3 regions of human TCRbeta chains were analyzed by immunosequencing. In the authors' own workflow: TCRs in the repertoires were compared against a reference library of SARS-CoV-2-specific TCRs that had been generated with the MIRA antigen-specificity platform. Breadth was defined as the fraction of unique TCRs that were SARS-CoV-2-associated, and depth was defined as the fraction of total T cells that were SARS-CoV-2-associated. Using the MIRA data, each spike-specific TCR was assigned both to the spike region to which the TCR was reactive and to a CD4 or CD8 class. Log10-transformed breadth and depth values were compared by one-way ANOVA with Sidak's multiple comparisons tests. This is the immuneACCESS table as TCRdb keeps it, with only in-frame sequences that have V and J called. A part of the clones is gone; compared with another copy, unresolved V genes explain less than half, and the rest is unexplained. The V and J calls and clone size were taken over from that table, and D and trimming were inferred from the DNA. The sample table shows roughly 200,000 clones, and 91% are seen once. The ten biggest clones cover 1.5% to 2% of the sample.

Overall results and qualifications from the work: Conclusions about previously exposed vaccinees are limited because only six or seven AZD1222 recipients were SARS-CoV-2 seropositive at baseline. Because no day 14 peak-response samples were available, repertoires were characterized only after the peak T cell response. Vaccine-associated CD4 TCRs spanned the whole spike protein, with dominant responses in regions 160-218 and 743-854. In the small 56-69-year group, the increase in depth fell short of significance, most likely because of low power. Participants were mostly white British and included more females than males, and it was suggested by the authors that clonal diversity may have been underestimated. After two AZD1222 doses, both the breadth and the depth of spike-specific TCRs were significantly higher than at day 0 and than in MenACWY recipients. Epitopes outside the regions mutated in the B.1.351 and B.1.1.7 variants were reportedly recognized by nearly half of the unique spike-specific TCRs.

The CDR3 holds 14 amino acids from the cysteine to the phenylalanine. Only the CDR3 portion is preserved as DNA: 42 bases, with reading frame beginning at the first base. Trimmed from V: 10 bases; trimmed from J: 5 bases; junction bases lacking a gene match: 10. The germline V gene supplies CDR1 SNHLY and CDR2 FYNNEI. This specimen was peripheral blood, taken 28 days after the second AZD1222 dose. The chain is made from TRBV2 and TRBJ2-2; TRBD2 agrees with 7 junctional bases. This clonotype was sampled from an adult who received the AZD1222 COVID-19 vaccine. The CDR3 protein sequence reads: CATPGGPGTGELFF. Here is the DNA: TGTGCCACCCCGGGGGGTCCGGGGACCGGGGAGCTGTTTTTT.